This note documents a single T cell receptor (beta chain) sequence. The specificity of this receptor is unknown. No base qualities exist here, and no much larger clone lies one base off it. The sample carries other DNA sequences with the same CDR3. The sample originates from a study of shared clonotypes between healthy human individuals (TCRdb year 2020). In the study overall: A few men and two women, aged 18 to 49 years, made up the cohort. For each donor, CD4 naive and CD4 memory were each run on three plates, CD8 naive on two plates, and CD8 memory on one plate. To estimate repertoire size and how much clonotype sharing occurs between individuals, the study deeply sequenced the blood TCR repertoires of a handful of healthy adults. Different laboratories and diverse techniques were used to prepare libraries and sequence TCR repertoires, to increase sequencing depth and limit assay-specific biases. Between about 0.94 and 8.9 billion PBMCs per donor were obtained by leukapheresis.

Overall results and qualifications from the work: Incomplete sequencing was indicated by rarefaction of sorted-subset datasets, despite the large sequencing depth. Estimated clonotype richness was generally larger for naive than for memory subsets. About 4.5% of naive CD4, 3.5% of naive CD8, 2.3% of memory CD4, and 0.4% of memory CD8 clonotypes were shared across several donors. Based on pairwise subsampling, the degree of clonotype sharing among donors was expected to be affected by sequencing depth. Clonotypes shared by all four sorted-subset donors showed higher generation probabilities than non-shared clonotypes. Only blood was sampled, and tissue TCR repertoires likely differ from those in blood. Because the study included only a small number of donors, the genetic and exposure-history diversity represented was limited.

Using the deep immunoSEQ assay, TCR CDR3 regions were amplified from genomic DNA by multiplex PCR. Extracted genomic DNA from each cell subset was spread evenly across all wells of several immunoSEQ 96-well plates, with each plate serving as a replicate. Each replicate PCR for sorted subsets received about 220 ng genomic DNA, equal to around 32,000 T cell genomes. The purified libraries were quantified using a Qubit 3.0 fluorometer, sized with a Bioanalyzer 2100, and then quantified again using the KAPA Library Quantification kit. Every immunoSEQ 96-well plate was sequenced on a separate single-read 150-cycle Illumina NextSeq 550 flow cell. On the study's bioinformatics: Because only junctional sequences without quality scores were contained in the immunoSEQ output, filtering matching that applied to full-length reads could not be performed. To assign V/J genes and CDR3, sequences were annotated against IMGT germline references using PyIR, a Python wrapper for IgBLAST v1.9. Reads were removed for weak V/J assignments (E-value above 1e-6), missing CDR3, stop codons, out-of-frame junctions, or ambiguous translated residues. V3J clonotypes were defined as sequences sharing an identical inferred V gene, J gene, and CDR3 amino acid sequence. The percentage overlap between two repertoires was calculated by dividing the number of shared unique clonotypes by the size of the smaller repertoire. RTK rarefaction, the Chao1 estimator, and Recon v2.1 estimates of unobserved clonotypes were used to assess repertoire richness. For all TCRbeta clonotypes obtained by the gDNA method from several donors, generation probabilities were computed with OLGA. TCRdb took over this immuneACCESS table, retaining in-frame rearrangements with V and J assigned. Such tables are incomplete; in checked studies, under half of the missing clones stem from an unresolved V gene, and the remainder is unexplained. Clonal size and the V and J genes are those of that table, whereas D and trimming came from the DNA. The sample yields 2 million to 2.5 million clones; roughly 95% were counted once. The ten largest clones add up to around 0.13% of the sample.

Donors were healthy HIV-negative adults with no recently reported acute infections or vaccinations. Every donor was a Caucasian adult residing in Nashville, Tennessee, USA. Magnetic negative selection was used to enrich CD4+ T cells, after which naive cells were positively selected on CD45RA and the negative fraction became the memory subset. Blood was obtained by leukapheresis, after which PBMCs were separated by Ficoll-Histopaque density gradient centrifugation and cryopreserved in liquid nitrogen vapor phase. Analytical flow cytometry was used to check the purity and quantity of each magnetically sorted T cell population. Genomic DNA was isolated from each sorted fraction and quantified by UV absorbance on a Nanodrop 2000c. Relative to germline, V is missing 6 bases and J is missing 2 bases, with 7 bases of the junction outside any gene match. Based on the germline V gene, the CDR1 and CDR2 sequences are SQVTM and ANQGSEA. CDR3 length: 13 amino acids, cysteine to phenylalanine. The kept DNA is CDR3 alone, 39 bases in frame from the first base.

The material sequenced was naive CD4+ T cells sorted from blood. Explained via the paper, the cell subset or site label denotes: CD45RA+ positively selected. The sequence links TRBV29-1 to TRBJ2-7; 7 bases in between match TRBD1. The clonotype was recovered from a man aged 18-30 years in good health. The CDR3 region: CSVTGTVTYEQYF. The nucleotide sequence is TGCAGCGTGACAGGGACAGTGACCTACGAGCAGTACTTC.